The 2 T cell receptor beta chains reported below all come from one sample, sequenced in a study of response to subunit inactivated influenza vaccine (dated by TCRdb to 2016 to 2019). Libraries were built with RT-PCR. The instrument was an Illumina HiSeq 2500. TCRdb's own reprocessing of the public reads used fastp at Q25 and MiXCR and kept productive beta chains. Entries are consolidated by CDR3 protein sequence, retaining the most common genes and DNA. In all, the sample holds around 200,000 distinct CDR3 sequences, and approximately 15% of those were seen once. The ten most abundant clones make up about 28% of the sample. The source was CD8+ T cells sorted from PBMCs, collected roughly 5 days after vaccination. The receptors here all came from a man in his fifties or sixties who received an inactivated influenza vaccine. Donor details come from another sample of the same person, matched by shared clones.

This clonotype was found a few times. The chain recombines TRBV20-1 with TRBJ2-7, with 7 bases matching TRBD1. The junction had 11 bases not matched to a gene; V was cut back by 1 base and J by 5 bases. Germline assignment: CDR1 DFQATT and CDR2 SNEGSKA (reference sequence). This CDR3 has 15 amino acids. The CDR3 coding sequence is TGCAGTGCTAGAGTTCCGGAGACAGGGTTAAACGAGCAGTACTTC. Protein product: CSARVPETGLNEQYF.

This clonotype was found a few times. J is TRBJ1-2 and V is TRBV11-1, with 9 bases lining up with TRBD1. Germline CDR1 is SGHAT and CDR2 is FQDESV (reference sequence). Trimming took 4 bases from V and 5 from J; bases not matched to a gene: 17. This CDR3 has 18 residues. This CDR3 is CASSSSRTGASTIYGYTF. DNA of the CDR3: TGTGCCAGCAGCTCCTCTAGGACAGGGGCCTCAACCATTTATGGCTACACCTTC.